The source of this T cell receptor (beta chain) is a study of blood T cell repertoires in COVID-19. As for the study in general: The United States, Italy and Spain provided the acute and convalescent COVID-19 samples.

This clone occurred once. This table comes from immunoSEQ multiplex PCR, and its TCRdb copy is limited to in-frame clones, with some not included. This sample has about 76,000 clones, with roughly 84% found just once. Germline CDR1 is WNHNN and CDR2 is SYGVQD (reference sequence). Trimming removed 3 bases from V and 3 bases from J, with 14 bases in between. This CDR3 comprises 16 residues. Sequenced sample: peripheral blood. The V call is TRBV10-1, the J call TRBJ2-2, with a tentative D call TRBD1 (6 bases). This receptor was obtained from a man in his sixties with COVID-19, enrolled during active disease. CDR3 sequence: CASSEWAGVDTGELFF. The CDR3 region has the DNA TGCGCCAGCAGTGAATGGGCAGGGGTCGACACCGGGGAGCTGTTTTTT.